This note documents a single TCR beta chain sequence. V gave up 0 bases and J gave up 1 base, with 9 bases separating them. The CDR3 is 16 residues long. Germline V gene lookup returns CDR1 MNHEY and CDR2 SVGAGI. In Seattle, patients joined the study during active infection and were tracked longitudinally. These data originate in a study of blood T cell repertoires in COVID-19. The wider study: Both acute and convalescent COVID-19 samples were obtained from the United States, Italy and Spain. The cDNA or gDNA used as material had been derived from T cells, B-cell-depleted T cells, or PBMCs.

Methods used by the authors: Reference gene primer amplification gave estimated nucleated cell counts. Sequencing used immunoSEQ multiplex PCR; TCRdb keeps in-frame clones, though not all of them. That table gives V, J and clone size, and the DNA gave D and trimming. The table has roughly 140,000 clones, 80% to 90% seen once. Sequencing used peripheral blood. The origin of this receptor is an older woman with COVID-19, enrolled during active disease. The V and J genes are TRBV6-5 and TRBJ2-2; D is undetermined. For the CDR3, the DNA is TGTGCCAGCAGTTACTCGATTCATAGGAACACCGGGGAGCTGTTTTTT. Amino acid sequence: CASSYSIHRNTGELFF.